These T cell receptor beta chains were read from a single sample in a study of blood T cell repertoires in COVID-19. Measured with immunoSEQ multiplex PCR; TCRdb has only the in-frame clones, and not every one. The sample lists about 300,000 clones; about nine tenths were seen once. The source material was peripheral blood. The receptors were gathered from a woman aged 30 to 39 with COVID-19, enrolled during active disease. CDR3s include the opening cysteine and the closing phenylalanine or tryptophan. D genes are given only for firm matches. For some rows the clone size is stated as once, few or many, or as a class when expanded; others skip it.

d_gene: NA
abundance: NA
v_gene: TRBV3-1/TRBV3-2
j_gene: TRBJ1-1
CDR3aa: CASSRVGGYAEAFF
CDR3nt: TGTGCCAGCAGCCGAGTAGGAGGCTACGCTGAAGCTTTCTTT

d_gene: TRBD1
abundance: NA
v_gene: TRBV2
j_gene: TRBJ1-5
CDR3aa: CASRGTGWSNQPQHF
CDR3nt: TGTGCCAGCAGGGGGACAGGGTGGAGCAATCAGCCCCAGCATTTT

d_gene: TRBD1
abundance: NA
v_gene: TRBV5-4
j_gene: TRBJ2-3
CDR3aa: CASSFRTGGQEDTQYF
CDR3nt: TGTGCCAGCAGCTTTCGAACAGGGGGCCAAGAAGATACGCAGTATTTT

d_gene: NA
abundance: NA
v_gene: TRBV11-2
j_gene: TRBJ2-7
CDR3aa: CASSEPRDHYEQYF
CDR3nt: TGTGCCAGCAGCGAACCCCGGGATCACTACGAGCAGTACTTC

d_gene: TRBD1
abundance: NA
v_gene: TRBV2
j_gene: TRBJ2-4
CDR3aa: CASSEEGQVKNIQYF
CDR3nt: TGTGCCAGCAGTGAAGAGGGACAGGTAAAAAACATTCAGTACTTC

d_gene: NA
abundance: NA
v_gene: TRBV4-2
j_gene: TRBJ1-6
CDR3aa: CASSQLPSNNSPLHF
CDR3nt: TGTGCCAGCAGCCAATTACCCAGTAATAATTCACCCCTCCACTTT

d_gene: NA
abundance: NA
v_gene: TRBV7-8
j_gene: TRBJ2-7
CDR3aa: CASSDPGHLTYEQYF
CDR3nt: TGTGCCAGCAGCGACCCGGGACACCTTACCTACGAGCAGTACTTC

d_gene: TRBD2
abundance: NA
v_gene: TRBV28
j_gene: TRBJ2-1
CDR3aa: CAIPGAGGSRNEQFF
CDR3nt: TGTGCCATCCCTGGGGCGGGAGGCAGTCGGAATGAGCAGTTCTTC

d_gene: NA
abundance: NA
v_gene: TRBV3-1/TRBV3-2
j_gene: TRBJ1-1
CDR3aa: CASSQIFMNTEAFF
CDR3nt: TGTGCCAGCAGCCAAATTTTTATGAACACTGAAGCTTTCTTT

d_gene: NA
abundance: NA
v_gene: TRBV5-1
j_gene: TRBJ2-7
CDR3aa: CASSLEWDKAYEQYF
CDR3nt: TGCGCCAGCAGCTTGGAATGGGACAAGGCCTACGAGCAGTACTTC

d_gene: NA
abundance: NA
v_gene: TRBV6-4
j_gene: TRBJ2-5
CDR3aa: CASSRQEGETQYF
CDR3nt: TGTGCCAGCAGTAGGCAGGAGGGGGAGACCCAGTACTTC

d_gene: TRBD1
abundance: NA
v_gene: TRBV19
j_gene: TRBJ1-5
CDR3aa: CASKGTGDQPQHF
CDR3nt: TGTGCCAGTAAGGGGACAGGGGACCAGCCCCAGCATTTT

d_gene: TRBD1
abundance: few
v_gene: TRBV7-9
j_gene: TRBJ1-5
CDR3aa: CASSRGTGDQPQHF
CDR3nt: TGTGCCAGCAGCCGAGGGACAGGGGATCAGCCCCAGCATTTT

d_gene: NA
abundance: NA
v_gene: TRBV5-5
j_gene: TRBJ1-6
CDR3aa: CASSVGSRGSSYNSPLHF
CDR3nt: TGTGCCAGCAGCGTTGGGAGTAGGGGGAGCTCCTATAATTCACCCCTCCACTTT

d_gene: NA
abundance: few
v_gene: TRBV2
j_gene: TRBJ2-7
CDR3aa: CASRVSAGGNEQYF
CDR3nt: TGTGCCAGCAGAGTATCAGCGGGTGGGAACGAGCAGTACTTC

d_gene: NA
abundance: NA
v_gene: TRBV9
j_gene: TRBJ1-5
CDR3aa: CASSVGGHDNQPQHF
CDR3nt: TGTGCCAGCAGCGTAGGTGGGCATGACAATCAGCCCCAGCATTTT

d_gene: NA
abundance: NA
v_gene: TRBV29-1
j_gene: TRBJ2-3
CDR3aa: CSVGRLRETDTQYF
CDR3nt: TGCAGCGTTGGTCGGCTCCGGGAGACAGATACGCAGTATTTT

d_gene: NA
abundance: once
v_gene: TRBV2
j_gene: TRBJ1-2
CDR3aa: CASSERGGNPSYTF
CDR3nt: TGTGCCAGCAGTGAGCGGGGGGGCAATCCCTCCTACACCTTC

d_gene: NA
abundance: once
v_gene: TRBV9
j_gene: TRBJ1-1
CDR3aa: CASSVGGRGRGTEAFF
CDR3nt: TGTGCCAGCAGCGTAGGTGGTAGAGGCCGAGGAACTGAAGCTTTCTTT

d_gene: TRBD2
abundance: NA
v_gene: TRBV18
j_gene: TRBJ2-1
CDR3aa: CASSPKPSGSYNEQFF
CDR3nt: TGTGCCAGCTCACCTAAGCCTAGCGGGAGTTACAATGAGCAGTTCTTC

d_gene: NA
abundance: NA
v_gene: TRBV5-1
j_gene: TRBJ2-1
CDR3aa: CASSLGRGSRDEQFF
CDR3nt: TGCGCCAGCAGCTTGGGGCGGGGAAGTCGGGATGAGCAGTTCTTC

d_gene: NA
abundance: NA
v_gene: TRBV9
j_gene: TRBJ2-1
CDR3aa: CASSVGVPNEQFF
CDR3nt: TGTGCCAGCAGCGTAGGAGTCCCCAATGAGCAGTTCTTC

d_gene: TRBD2
abundance: NA
v_gene: TRBV6-2/TRBV6-3
j_gene: TRBJ2-7
CDR3aa: CASSYRASGIKEQYF
CDR3nt: TGTGCCAGCAGTTACCGGGCTAGCGGGATTAAGGAGCAGTACTTC

d_gene: NA
abundance: NA
v_gene: TRBV6-6
j_gene: TRBJ1-1
CDR3aa: CASSRGTEAFF
CDR3nt: TGTGCCAGCTCTAGGGGGACTGAAGCTTTCTTT

d_gene: NA
abundance: few
v_gene: TRBV6-5
j_gene: TRBJ1-5
CDR3aa: CASSSTPNQPQHF
CDR3nt: TGTGCCAGCAGTTCCACACCCAATCAGCCCCAGCATTTT

d_gene: NA
abundance: NA
v_gene: TRBV7-8
j_gene: TRBJ1-2
CDR3aa: CASSFQSGNYGYTF
CDR3nt: TGTGCCAGCAGCTTCCAGTCCGGGAACTATGGCTACACCTTC

d_gene: NA
abundance: NA
v_gene: TRBV28
j_gene: TRBJ2-7
CDR3aa: CASSSQDRYLYEQYF
CDR3nt: TGTGCCAGCAGTTCACAAGACAGGTACCTTTACGAGCAGTACTTC

d_gene: NA
abundance: NA
v_gene: TRBV7-2
j_gene: TRBJ2-7
CDR3aa: CASSFQGKYEQYF
CDR3nt: TGTGCCAGCAGCTTCCAGGGAAAGTACGAGCAGTACTTC

d_gene: TRBD1
abundance: NA
v_gene: TRBV5-1
j_gene: TRBJ2-5
CDR3aa: CASQAGTGGETQYF
CDR3nt: TGCGCCAGCCAGGCTGGGACAGGGGGAGAGACCCAGTACTTC

d_gene: NA
abundance: NA
v_gene: TRBV11-1
j_gene: TRBJ2-1
CDR3aa: CASSRTAPPGEQFF
CDR3nt: TGTGCCAGCAGCCGGACAGCCCCGCCAGGTGAGCAGTTCTTC